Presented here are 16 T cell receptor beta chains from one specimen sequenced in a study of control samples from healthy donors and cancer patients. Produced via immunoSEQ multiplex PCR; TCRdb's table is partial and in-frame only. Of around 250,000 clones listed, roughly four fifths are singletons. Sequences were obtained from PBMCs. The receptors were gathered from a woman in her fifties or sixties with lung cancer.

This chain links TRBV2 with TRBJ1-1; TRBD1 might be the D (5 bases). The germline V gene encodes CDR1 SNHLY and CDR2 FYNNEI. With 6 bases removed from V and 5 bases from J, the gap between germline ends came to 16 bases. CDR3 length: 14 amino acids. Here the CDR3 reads CASRSVGGGTEAFF. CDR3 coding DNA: TGTGCCAGCAGGAGCGTTGGGGGAGGGACTGAAGCTTTCTTT.

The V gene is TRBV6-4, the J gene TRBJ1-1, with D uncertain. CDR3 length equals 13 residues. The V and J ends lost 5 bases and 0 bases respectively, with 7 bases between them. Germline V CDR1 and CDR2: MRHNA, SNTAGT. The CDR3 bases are TGTGCCAGCAGTAATCAGATGAACACTGAAGCTTTCTTT. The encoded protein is CASSNQMNTEAFF.

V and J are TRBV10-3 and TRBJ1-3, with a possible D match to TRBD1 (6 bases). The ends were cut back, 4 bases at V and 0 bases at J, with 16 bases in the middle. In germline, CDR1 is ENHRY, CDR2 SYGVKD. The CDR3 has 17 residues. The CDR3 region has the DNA TGTGCCATCAGTGGGGGGGCCAGGGTTCACTCTGGAAACACCATATATTTT. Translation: CAISGGARVHSGNTIYF.

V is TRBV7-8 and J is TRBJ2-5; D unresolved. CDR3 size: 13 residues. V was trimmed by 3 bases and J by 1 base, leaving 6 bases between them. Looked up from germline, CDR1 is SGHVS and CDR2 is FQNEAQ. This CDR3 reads CASSFSPQETQYF. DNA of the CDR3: TGTGCCAGCAGCTTTTCCCCCCAAGAGACCCAGTACTTC.

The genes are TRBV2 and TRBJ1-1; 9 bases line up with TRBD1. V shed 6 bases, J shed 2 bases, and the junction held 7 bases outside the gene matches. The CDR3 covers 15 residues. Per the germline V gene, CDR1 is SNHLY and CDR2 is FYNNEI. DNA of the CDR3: TGTGCCAGCAGCCTCGAGGGACAGGGCAACACTGAAGCTTTCTTT. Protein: CASSLEGQGNTEAFF.

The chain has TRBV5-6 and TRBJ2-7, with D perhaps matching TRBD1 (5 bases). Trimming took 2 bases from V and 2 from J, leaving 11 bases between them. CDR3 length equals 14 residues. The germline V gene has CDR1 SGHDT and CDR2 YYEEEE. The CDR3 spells CASSLDGQAYEQYF. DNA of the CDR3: TGTGCCAGCAGCTTAGACGGACAAGCCTACGAGCAGTACTTC.

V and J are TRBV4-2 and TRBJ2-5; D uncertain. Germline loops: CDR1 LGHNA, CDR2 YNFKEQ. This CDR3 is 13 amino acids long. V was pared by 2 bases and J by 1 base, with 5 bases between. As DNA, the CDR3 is TGTGCCAGCAGCCAACGGGCCCAAGAGACCCAGTACTTC. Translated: CASSQRAQETQYF.

CDR3 sequence reads: CASTPGGGPNYGYTF. CDR3 DNA: TGTGCCAGCACCCCGGGGGGTGGGCCCAACTATGGCTACACCTTC. The chain is built from TRBV28 and TRBJ1-2; weak D call: TRBD1 (5 bases). In germline, CDR1 is MDHEN, CDR2 SYDVKM. The CDR3 extends over 15 amino acids. With 7 bases removed from V and 2 bases from J, the gap between germline ends came to 17 bases.

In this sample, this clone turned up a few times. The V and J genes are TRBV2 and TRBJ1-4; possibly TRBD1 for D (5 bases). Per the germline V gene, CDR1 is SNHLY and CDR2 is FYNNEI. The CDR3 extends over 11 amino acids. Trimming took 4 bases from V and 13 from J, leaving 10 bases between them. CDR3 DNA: TGTGCCAGCAGTGCGCAGGGTTTACTGTTTTTT. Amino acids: CASSAQGLLFF.

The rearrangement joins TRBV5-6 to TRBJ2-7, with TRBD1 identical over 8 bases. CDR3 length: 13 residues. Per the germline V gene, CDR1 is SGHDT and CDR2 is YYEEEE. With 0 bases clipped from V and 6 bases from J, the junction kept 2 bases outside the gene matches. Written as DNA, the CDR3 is TGTGCCAGCAGCTTGGGGACAGGGCTCGAGCAGTACTTC. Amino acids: CASSLGTGLEQYF.

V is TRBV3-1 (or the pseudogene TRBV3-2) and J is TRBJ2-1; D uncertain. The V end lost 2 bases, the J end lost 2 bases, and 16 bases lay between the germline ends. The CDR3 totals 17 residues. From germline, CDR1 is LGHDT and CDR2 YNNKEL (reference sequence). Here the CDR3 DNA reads TGTGCCAGCAGCCAATGGTTGGGAACAATCACCTACAATGAGCAGTTCTTC. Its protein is CASSQWLGTITYNEQFF.

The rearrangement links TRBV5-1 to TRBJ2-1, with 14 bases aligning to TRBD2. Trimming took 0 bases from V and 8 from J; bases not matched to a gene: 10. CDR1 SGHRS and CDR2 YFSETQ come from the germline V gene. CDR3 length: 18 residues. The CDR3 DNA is TGCGCCAGCAGCTTGGGACTAGCGGGAGGGCTGCGTTGGGATGAGCAGTTCTTC. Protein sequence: CASSLGLAGGLRWDEQFF.

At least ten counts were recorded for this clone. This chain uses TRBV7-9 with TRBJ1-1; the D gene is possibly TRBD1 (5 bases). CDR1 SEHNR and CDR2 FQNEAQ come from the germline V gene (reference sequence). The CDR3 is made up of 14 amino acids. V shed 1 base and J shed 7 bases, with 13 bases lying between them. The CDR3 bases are TGTGCCAGCAGCTTAGACGGGACTGGGGGTGAAGCTTTCTTT. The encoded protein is CASSLDGTGGEAFF.

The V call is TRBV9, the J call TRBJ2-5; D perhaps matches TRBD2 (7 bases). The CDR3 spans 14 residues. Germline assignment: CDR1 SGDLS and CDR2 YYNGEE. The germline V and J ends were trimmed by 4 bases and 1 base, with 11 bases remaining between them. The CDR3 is CASSLGGAQETQYF. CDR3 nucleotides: TGTGCCAGCAGCCTGGGGGGGGCCCAAGAGACCCAGTACTTC.

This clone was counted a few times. The DNA for the CDR3 is TGTGCCAGCAGTCCGTTACAGGGTGAAGCTTTCTTT. The encoded protein is CASSPLQGEAFF. The chain uses TRBV12-3 or TRBV12-4 and TRBJ1-1; perhaps TRBD1 as D (6 bases). Trimming shortened V by 5 bases and J by 7 bases, and 11 bases separated the two germline ends. CDR3 length equals 12 residues.

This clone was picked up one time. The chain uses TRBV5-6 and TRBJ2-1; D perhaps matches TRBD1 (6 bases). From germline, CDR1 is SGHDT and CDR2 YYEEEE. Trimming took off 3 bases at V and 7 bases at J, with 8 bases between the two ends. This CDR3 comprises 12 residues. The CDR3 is CASSSRGNEQFF. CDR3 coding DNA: TGTGCCAGCAGCTCCAGGGGAAATGAGCAGTTCTTC.